This is a list of T cell receptor beta chains from one sample in a study of graft-versus-host responses after intestinal transplantation. No antigen has been assigned to these receptors. Only in-frame clones appear in the TCRdb table, and some are missing; sequencing was by immunoSEQ multiplex PCR. Here the sample spans around 93,000 clones, approximately 90% being singletons. Sequencing used unstimulated CD8+ T cells sorted from spleen or lymph node cells, obtained before intestinal transplant. All receptors derive from a human donor who received an intestinal transplant. Each CDR3 is given with its conserved first and last residue. The D gene is left open where the match is weak. Clone size is not always given. Where it is, it says once, few, many or a class for expanded clones.

abundance	v_gene	j_gene	d_gene	CDR3aa	CDR3nt
NA	TRBV2	TRBJ2-7	TRBD2	CASRVTFSGVISDEQYF	TGTGCCAGCAGGGTAACCTTTAGCGGGGTTATATCTGACGAGCAGTACTTC
NA	TRBV2	TRBJ2-2	TRBD2	CASTAGGGHFGELFF	TGTGCCAGCACCGCGGGAGGAGGACATTTCGGGGAGCTGTTTTTT
NA	TRBV13	TRBJ2-7	TRBD2	CASSSTSGGSQAYEQYF	TGTGCCAGCAGCTCAACTAGCGGGGGAAGTCAGGCCTACGAGCAGTACTTC
NA	TRBV15	TRBJ1-2	NA	CATSRDLTAPDGYTF	TGTGCCACCAGCAGAGACTTGACAGCTCCCGATGGCTACACCTTC
NA	TRBV13	TRBJ2-3	NA	CASSSQEVLTGRGTDTQYF	TGTGCCAGCAGCTCCCAGGAGGTGTTGACAGGGAGGGGCACAGATACGCAGTATTTT
NA	TRBV27	TRBJ2-5	NA	CASSSLDLETQYF	TGTGCCAGCAGCTCCTTGGACCTGGAGACCCAGTACTTC
NA	TRBV6-5	TRBJ2-7	NA	CASSYSSTGTNYEQYF	TGTGCCAGCAGTTACTCCTCCACAGGGACAAACTACGAGCAGTACTTC
once	TRBV15	TRBJ2-2	NA	CATSRAEGANTGELFF	TGTGCCACCAGCAGAGCGGAGGGCGCGAACACCGGGGAGCTGTTTTTT
few	TRBV10-2	TRBJ2-1	TRBD1	CASILWGQGHNEQFF	TGCGCCAGCATCTTATGGGGACAGGGACACAATGAGCAGTTCTTC
NA	TRBV10-3	TRBJ2-3	TRBD2	CAISEPLAGVTDTQYF	TGTGCCATCAGTGAGCCTTTAGCGGGGGTCACAGATACGCAGTATTTT
NA	TRBV27	TRBJ2-7	TRBD2	CASSYGLAGTDYEQYF	TGTGCCAGCAGTTACGGACTAGCGGGAACCGACTACGAGCAGTACTTC
NA	TRBV5-1	TRBJ2-7	NA	CASSVDWLSSYEQYF	TGCGCCAGCAGCGTTGACTGGCTTTCCTCCTACGAGCAGTACTTC
NA	TRBV30	TRBJ1-2	NA	CAWDAAGDGYTF	TGTGCCTGGGACGCAGCCGGGGACGGCTACACCTTC
NA	TRBV4-1	TRBJ1-2	NA	CASSQAATGTYGYTF	TGCGCCAGCAGCCAAGCGGCAACAGGGACCTATGGCTACACCTTC
NA	TRBV19	TRBJ2-3	TRBD1	CASSMTGGADTQYF	TGTGCCAGTAGTATGACAGGGGGCGCAGATACGCAGTATTTT
once	TRBV6-6	TRBJ1-2	TRBD1	CASRGKDRVGNGYTF	TGTGCCAGCAGAGGAAAGGACAGGGTAGGGAATGGCTACACCTTC
NA	TRBV6-5	TRBJ2-7	TRBD1	CASSYGGTGGYEQYF	TGTGCCAGCAGTTACGGTGGGACAGGTGGCTACGAGCAGTACTTC
NA	TRBV5-6	TRBJ2-7	NA	CASSLPNSYEQYF	TGTGCCAGCAGCTTGCCTAACTCCTACGAGCAGTACTTC
NA	TRBV27	TRBJ2-1	NA	CASSFNRDTIYNEQFF	TGTGCCAGCAGTTTCAACCGGGACACTATATACAATGAGCAGTTCTTC
NA	TRBV13	TRBJ2-7	NA	CASSLGGREQYF	TGTGCCAGCAGCTTGGGTGGGCGCGAGCAGTACTTC
once	TRBV29-1	TRBJ2-6	NA	CSVAKVSGANVLTF	TGCAGCGTTGCCAAGGTGAGCGGGGCCAACGTCCTGACTTTC
NA	TRBV11-2	TRBJ1-1	TRBD1	CASSLVPRDRGGYTEAFF	TGTGCCAGCAGCTTAGTCCCGAGGGACAGGGGAGGGTACACTGAAGCTTTCTTT
few	TRBV14	TRBJ1-2	NA	CASSQVRYGGGLCYTF	TGTGCCAGCAGCCAAGTTCGATATGGGGGAGGGCTATGCTACACCTTC
NA	TRBV2	TRBJ2-1	NA	CASSDRVNEQFF	TGTGCCAGCAGTGACAGGGTAAATGAGCAGTTCTTC
once	TRBV4-1	TRBJ2-7	TRBD2	CASSLREGAYEQYF	TGCGCCAGCAGCCTTCGGGAGGGGGCCTACGAGCAGTACTTC
NA	TRBV6-5	TRBJ2-7	TRBD1	CASSTGTGGYEQYF	TGTGCCAGCAGTACCGGGACAGGGGGTTACGAGCAGTACTTC
NA	TRBV5-1	TRBJ2-3	TRBD2	CASSLSGGSTDTQYF	TGCGCCAGCAGCTTGAGCGGGGGGAGCACAGATACGCAGTATTTT
NA	TRBV7-6	TRBJ2-3	NA	CASSLLLRDTQYF	TGTGCCAGCAGCTTACTCTTACGGGATACGCAGTATTTT
NA	TRBV10-3	TRBJ2-3	TRBD2	CAISDGLAGGIADTQYF	TGTGCCATCAGTGACGGACTAGCGGGGGGTATAGCAGATACGCAGTATTTT
NA	TRBV9	TRBJ2-7	NA	CASSVVESSYEQYF	TGTGCCAGCAGCGTAGTAGAGAGCTCCTACGAGCAGTACTTC
NA	TRBV27	TRBJ1-2	NA	CASSALQGRSGYTF	TGTGCCAGCAGTGCTCTACAGGGTAGGTCTGGCTACACCTTC
NA	TRBV28	TRBJ1-2	NA	CASSLCTDHYGYTF	TGTGCCAGCAGTTTATGTACAGATCACTATGGCTACACCTTC
NA	TRBV14	TRBJ1-6	NA	CASSFGWEMDSPLHF	TGTGCCAGCAGCTTTGGATGGGAGATGGATTCACCCCTCCACTTT
NA	TRBV28	TRBJ1-1	NA	CASSHRGVTEAFF	TGTGCCAGCAGTCATCGGGGTGTCACTGAAGCTTTCTTT
NA	TRBV15	TRBJ2-7	TRBD1	CATSLDRGESYEQYF	TGTGCCACCAGCCTGGACAGGGGGGAATCCTACGAGCAGTACTTC
NA	TRBV29-1	TRBJ1-1	NA	CSVDATGVNTEAFF	TGCAGCGTTGATGCGACAGGCGTGAACACTGAAGCTTTCTTT
once	TRBV6-1	TRBJ2-7	NA	CASGDYEQYF	TGTGCCAGCGGTGATTACGAGCAGTACTTC
NA	TRBV27	TRBJ2-5	NA	CASSFGGRETQYF	TGTGCCAGCAGTTTCGGAGGGAGGGAGACCCAGTACTTC
once	TRBV11-1	TRBJ2-1	TRBD2	CASSLERASGRWGEQFF	TGTGCCAGCAGCTTAGAAAGGGCTAGCGGGAGATGGGGTGAGCAGTTCTTC
once	TRBV20-1	TRBJ2-1	NA	CSGDAYNEQFF	TGCAGTGGGGATGCGTATAATGAGCAGTTCTTC
NA	TRBV9	TRBJ2-1	TRBD2	CASSVNSGSSYNEQFF	TGTGCCAGCAGCGTTAATAGCGGGAGTTCCTACAATGAGCAGTTCTTC
few	TRBV6-4	TRBJ2-1	TRBD1	CASSPGQGASNEQFF	TGTGCCAGCAGCCCGGGACAGGGGGCAAGCAATGAGCAGTTCTTC
NA	TRBV5-6	TRBJ2-7	NA	CASSVTHYEQYF	TGTGCCAGCAGCGTGACTCACTACGAGCAGTACTTC